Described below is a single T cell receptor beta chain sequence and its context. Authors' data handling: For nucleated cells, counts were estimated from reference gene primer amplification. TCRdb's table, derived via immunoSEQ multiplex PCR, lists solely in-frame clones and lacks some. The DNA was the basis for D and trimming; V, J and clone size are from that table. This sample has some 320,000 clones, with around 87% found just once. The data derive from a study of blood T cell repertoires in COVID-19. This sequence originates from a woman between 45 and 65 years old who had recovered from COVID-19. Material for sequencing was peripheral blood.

For the CDR3, the DNA is TGTGCCAGCAGCACGGGACAGGGCTTAGCTGGAAACACCATATATTTT. Residues: CASSTGQGLAGNTIYF. The rearrangement links TRBV7-9 to TRBJ1-3, with TRBD1 matching 9 bases. Losses at the gene ends were 5 bases for V and 2 bases for J; bases not matched to a gene: 7. Looked up from germline, CDR1 is SEHNR and CDR2 is FQNEAQ (reference sequence). The CDR3 is 16 residues long.